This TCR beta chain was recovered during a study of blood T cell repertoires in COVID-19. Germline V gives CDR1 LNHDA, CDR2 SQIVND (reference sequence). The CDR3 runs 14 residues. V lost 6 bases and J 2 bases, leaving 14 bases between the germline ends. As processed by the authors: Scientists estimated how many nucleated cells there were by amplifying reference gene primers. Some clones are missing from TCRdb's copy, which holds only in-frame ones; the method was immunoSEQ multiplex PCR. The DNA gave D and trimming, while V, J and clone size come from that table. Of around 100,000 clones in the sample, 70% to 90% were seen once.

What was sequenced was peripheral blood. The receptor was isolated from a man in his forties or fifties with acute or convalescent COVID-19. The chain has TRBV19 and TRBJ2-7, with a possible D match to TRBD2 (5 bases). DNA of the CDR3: TGTGCCAGTAGCGCGGCCGGAGGTCCCTACGAGCAGTACTTC. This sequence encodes CASSAAGGPYEQYF.